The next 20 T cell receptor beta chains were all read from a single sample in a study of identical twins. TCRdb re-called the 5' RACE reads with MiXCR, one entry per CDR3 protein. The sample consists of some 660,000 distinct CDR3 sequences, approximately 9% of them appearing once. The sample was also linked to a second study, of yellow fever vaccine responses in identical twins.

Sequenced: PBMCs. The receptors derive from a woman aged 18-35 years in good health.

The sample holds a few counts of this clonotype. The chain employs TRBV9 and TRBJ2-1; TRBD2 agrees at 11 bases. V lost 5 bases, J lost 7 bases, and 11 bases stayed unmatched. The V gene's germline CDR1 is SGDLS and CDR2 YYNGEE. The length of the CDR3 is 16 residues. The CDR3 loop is CASSGPGLAAWNEQFF. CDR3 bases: TGTGCCAGCAGTGGCCCGGGACTAGCGGCCTGGAATGAGCAGTTCTTC. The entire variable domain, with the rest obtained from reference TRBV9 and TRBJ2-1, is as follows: DSGVTQTPKHLITATGQRVTLRCSPRSGDLSVYWYQQSLDQGLQFLIQYYNGEERAKGNILERFSAQQFPDLHSELNLSSLELGDSALYFCASSGPGLAAWNEQFFGPGTRLTVL.

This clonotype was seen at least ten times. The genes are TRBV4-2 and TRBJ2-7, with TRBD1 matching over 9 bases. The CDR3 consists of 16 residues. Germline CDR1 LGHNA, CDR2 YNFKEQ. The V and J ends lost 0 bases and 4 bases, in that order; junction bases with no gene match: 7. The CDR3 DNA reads TGTGCCAGCAGCCAAGAATATGGGGACAGGGCTTACGAGCAGTACTTC. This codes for CASSQEYGDRAYEQYF.

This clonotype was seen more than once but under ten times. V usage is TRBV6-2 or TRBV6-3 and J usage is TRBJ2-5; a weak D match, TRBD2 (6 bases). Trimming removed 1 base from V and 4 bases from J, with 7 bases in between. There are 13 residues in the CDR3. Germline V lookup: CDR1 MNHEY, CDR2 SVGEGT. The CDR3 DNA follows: TGTGCCAGCAGTTACTGGAGGGGAGAGACCCAGTACTTC. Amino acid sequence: CASSYWRGETQYF.

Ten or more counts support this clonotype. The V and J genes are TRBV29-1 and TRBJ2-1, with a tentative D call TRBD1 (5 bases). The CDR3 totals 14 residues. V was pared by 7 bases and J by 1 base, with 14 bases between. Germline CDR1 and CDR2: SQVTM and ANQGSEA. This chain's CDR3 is CSAVDAGSYNEQFF. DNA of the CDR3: TGCAGCGCCGTGGATGCAGGGTCCTACAATGAGCAGTTCTTC.

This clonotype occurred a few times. In nucleotides, the CDR3 is TGTGCCACCAGCAACCCGGTCTCCAATCAGCCCCAGCATTTT. Its protein is CATSNPVSNQPQHF. V gene TRBV15 combines with J gene TRBJ1-5, with unresolved D. There are 14 residues in the CDR3. Germline CDR1 is LNHNV and CDR2 is YYDKDF (reference sequence). V was cut by 4 bases and J by 3 bases, with 10 bases left in between.

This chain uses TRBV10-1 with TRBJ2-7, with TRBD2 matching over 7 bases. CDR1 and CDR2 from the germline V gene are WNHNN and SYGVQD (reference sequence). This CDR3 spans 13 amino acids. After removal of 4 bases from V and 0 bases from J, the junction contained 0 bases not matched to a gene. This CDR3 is CASSGDYSYEQYF. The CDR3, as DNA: TGCGCCAGCAGTGGGGACTACTCCTACGAGCAGTACTTC.

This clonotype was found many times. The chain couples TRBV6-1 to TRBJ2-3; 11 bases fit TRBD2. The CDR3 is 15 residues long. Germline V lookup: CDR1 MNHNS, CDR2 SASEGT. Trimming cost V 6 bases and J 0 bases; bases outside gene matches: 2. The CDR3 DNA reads TGTGCCAGCAGACTAGCGGGGGAGAGCACAGATACGCAGTATTTT. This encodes CASRLAGESTDTQYF.

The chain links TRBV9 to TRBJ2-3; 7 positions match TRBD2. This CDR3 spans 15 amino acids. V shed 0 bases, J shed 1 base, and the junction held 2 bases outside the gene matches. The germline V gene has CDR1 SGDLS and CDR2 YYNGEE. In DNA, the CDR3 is TGTGCCAGCAGCGTAGCGCTAGCGGGCACAGATACGCAGTATTTT. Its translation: CASSVALAGTDTQYF.

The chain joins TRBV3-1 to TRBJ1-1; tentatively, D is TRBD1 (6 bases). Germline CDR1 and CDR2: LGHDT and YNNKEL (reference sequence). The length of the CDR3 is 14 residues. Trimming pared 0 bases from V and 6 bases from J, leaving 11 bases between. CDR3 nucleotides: TGTGCCAGCAGCCAAGATCAGGGGAGGGCTGAAGCTTTCTTT. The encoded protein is CASSQDQGRAEAFF.

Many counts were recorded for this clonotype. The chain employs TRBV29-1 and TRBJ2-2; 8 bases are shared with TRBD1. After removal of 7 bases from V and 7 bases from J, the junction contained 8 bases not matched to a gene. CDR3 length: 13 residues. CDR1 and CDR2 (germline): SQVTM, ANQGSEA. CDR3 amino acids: CSAPRTGGGELFF. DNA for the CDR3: TGCAGCGCGCCACGAACAGGGGGCGGGGAGCTGTTTTTT.

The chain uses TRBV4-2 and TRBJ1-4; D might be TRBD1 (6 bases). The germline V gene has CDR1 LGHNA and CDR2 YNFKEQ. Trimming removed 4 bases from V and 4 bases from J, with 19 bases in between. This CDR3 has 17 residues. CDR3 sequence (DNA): TGTGCCAGCAGCCTTCTAGAAGGTGGGGGGCTTAATGAAAAACTGTTTTTT. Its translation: CASSLLEGGGLNEKLFF.

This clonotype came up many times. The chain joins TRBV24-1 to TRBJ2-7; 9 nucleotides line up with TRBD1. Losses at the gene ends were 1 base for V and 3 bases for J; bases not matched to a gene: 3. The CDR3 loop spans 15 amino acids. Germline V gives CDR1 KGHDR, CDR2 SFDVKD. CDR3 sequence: CATSDFTGGVYEQYF. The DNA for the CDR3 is TGTGCCACCAGTGATTTCACAGGGGGCGTCTACGAGCAGTACTTC.

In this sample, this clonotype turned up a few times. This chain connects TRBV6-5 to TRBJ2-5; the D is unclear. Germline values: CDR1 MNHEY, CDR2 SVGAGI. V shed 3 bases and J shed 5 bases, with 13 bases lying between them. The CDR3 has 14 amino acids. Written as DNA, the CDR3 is TGTGCCAGCAGTTATCGTCGGCCTGGGGAGACCCAGTACTTC. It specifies CASSYRRPGETQYF.

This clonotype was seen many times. The DNA of the CDR3 is TGTGCCAGCAGCTCAGACGGCCGGGCCAGAGGCTCCCAAGAGACCCAGTACTTC. It is translated as CASSSDGRARGSQETQYF. The rearrangement uses TRBV11-1 and TRBJ2-5, with D uncertain. Looked up from germline, CDR1 is SGHAT and CDR2 is FQDESV (reference sequence). The CDR3 covers 18 residues. Between the trimmed V and J ends, which lost 4 bases and 1 base, there was a span of 22 bases.

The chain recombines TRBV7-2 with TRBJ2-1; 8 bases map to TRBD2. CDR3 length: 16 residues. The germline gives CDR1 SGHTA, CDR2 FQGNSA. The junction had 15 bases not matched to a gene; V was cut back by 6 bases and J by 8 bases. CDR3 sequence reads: CASRRTIAGRGDEQFF. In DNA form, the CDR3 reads TGTGCCAGCAGACGTACAATAGCGGGGAGAGGCGATGAGCAGTTCTTC.

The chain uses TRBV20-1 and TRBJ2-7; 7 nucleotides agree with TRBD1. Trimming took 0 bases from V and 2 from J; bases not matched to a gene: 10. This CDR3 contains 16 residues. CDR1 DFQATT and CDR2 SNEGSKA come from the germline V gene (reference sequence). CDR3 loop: CSARDRDSLGPYEQYF. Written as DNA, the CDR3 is TGCAGTGCTAGAGATCGGGACAGCCTGGGCCCCTACGAGCAGTACTTC.

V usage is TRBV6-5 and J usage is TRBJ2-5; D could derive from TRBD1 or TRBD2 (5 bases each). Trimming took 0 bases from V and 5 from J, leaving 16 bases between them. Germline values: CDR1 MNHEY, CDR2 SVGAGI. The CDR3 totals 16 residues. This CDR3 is CASSYSGRLLWETQYF. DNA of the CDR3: TGTGCCAGCAGTTACTCGGGACGGTTGTTATGGGAGACCCAGTACTTC.

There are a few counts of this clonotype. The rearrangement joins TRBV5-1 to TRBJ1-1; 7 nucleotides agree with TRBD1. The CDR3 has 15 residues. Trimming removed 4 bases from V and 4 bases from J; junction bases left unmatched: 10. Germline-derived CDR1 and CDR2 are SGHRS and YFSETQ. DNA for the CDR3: TGCGCCAGCAGCGAGGGCAGGGGGGGGAGCACTGAAGCTTTCTTT. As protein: CASSEGRGGSTEAFF. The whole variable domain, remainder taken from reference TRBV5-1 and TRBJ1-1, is KAGVTQTPRYLIKTRGQQVTLSCSPISGHRSVSWYQQTPGQGLQFLFEYFSETQRNKGNFPGRFSGRQFSNSRSEMNVSTLELGDSALYLCASSEGRGGSTEAFFGQGTRLTVV.

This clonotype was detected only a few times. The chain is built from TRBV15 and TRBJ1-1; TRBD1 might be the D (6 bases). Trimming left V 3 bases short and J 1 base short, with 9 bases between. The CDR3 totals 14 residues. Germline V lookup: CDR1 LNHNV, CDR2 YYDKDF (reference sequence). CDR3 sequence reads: CATSSLQGNTEAFF. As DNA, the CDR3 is TGTGCCACCAGCAGCCTACAGGGGAACACTGAAGCTTTCTTT.

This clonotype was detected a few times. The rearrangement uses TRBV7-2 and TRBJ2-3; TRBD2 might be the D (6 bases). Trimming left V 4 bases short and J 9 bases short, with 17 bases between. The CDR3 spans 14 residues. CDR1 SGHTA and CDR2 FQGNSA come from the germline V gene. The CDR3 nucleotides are TGTGCCAGCAGCTCCTCCCGCCGGGGGAACACGCAGTATTTT. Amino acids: CASSSSRRGNTQYF.